The rows below give T cell receptor beta chains drawn from one sample of a study of blood T cells in healthy people across ages. A single record per CDR3 protein comes from TCRdb applying MiXCR to the 5' RACE reads. The data show about 1,400,000 distinct CDR3 sequences, 59% seen once. The source material was blood. These receptors all come from a man aged 18 to 29 in good health. The CDR3 runs from the conserved cysteine through the conserved F or W. The D gene is left open where the match is weak. Some rows mark clone size as missing; the rest say once, few, many or name a class of expanded clone.

v_call	j_call	d_call	clone_size	cdr3_aa	cdr3_nt
TRBV27	TRBJ2-1	NA	few	CASSLGRGLEQFF	TGTGCCAGCAGTTTAGGGCGGGGACTTGAGCAGTTCTTC
TRBV18	TRBJ1-6	NA	NA	CASSVRMGGENSPLHF	TGTGCCAGCTCAGTGCGTATGGGGGGCGAGAATTCACCCCTCCACTTT
TRBV4-2	TRBJ1-6	TRBD1	NA	CASSQVSPQGEPPLHF	TGTGCCAGCAGCCAAGTTAGTCCGCAGGGGGAACCACCCCTCCACTTT
TRBV3-1	TRBJ2-1	NA	few	CASSQERIWTHNEQFF	TGTGCCAGCAGCCAAGAAAGAATTTGGACCCACAACGAGCAGTTCTTC
TRBV5-6	TRBJ2-1	NA	NA	CASSHPKGSSYNEQFF	TGTGCCAGCAGCCACCCCAAGGGAAGCTCCTACAATGAGCAGTTCTTC
TRBV20-1	TRBJ2-7	TRBD2	NA	CSARRGGAQYF	TGCAGTGCTAGGAGGGGAGGGGCCCAGTACTTC
TRBV4-1	TRBJ2-5	NA	NA	CASSQALVETQYF	TGCGCCAGCAGCCAAGCGCTTGTGGAGACCCAGTACTTC
TRBV3-1	TRBJ2-5	NA	NA	CASSPTVKTQYF	TGTGCCAGCAGCCCAACCGTGAAGACCCAGTACTTC
TRBV2	TRBJ2-3	NA	NA	CASSARNPTDTQYF	TGTGCCAGCAGTGCAAGAAACCCTACAGATACGCAGTATTTT
TRBV6-2/TRBV6-3	TRBJ2-1	TRBD1	once	CASSWGQPGSVNEQFF	TGTGCCAGCAGTTGGGGACAGCCGGGGAGTGTCAATGAGCAGTTCTTC
TRBV9	TRBJ2-1	NA	few	CASSVAHGDEQFF	TGTGCCAGCAGCGTAGCTCACGGAGATGAGCAGTTCTTC
TRBV7-9	TRBJ2-7	TRBD1	once	CASSFTTGQGANEQYF	TGTGCCAGCAGCTTTACAACGGGACAGGGGGCCAACGAGCAGTACTTC
TRBV11-2	TRBJ2-7	NA	NA	CASSLGPGDPYEQYF	TGTGCCAGCAGCTTAGGTCCAGGGGATCCCTACGAGCAGTACTTC
TRBV3-1	TRBJ1-2	NA	NA	CASSPRQLYGYTF	TGTGCCAGCAGCCCGAGACAGCTTTATGGCTACACCTTC
TRBV6-5	TRBJ1-1	NA	NA	CASSYLGLGQFTEAFF	TGTGCCAGCAGTTACCTGGGGCTAGGACAGTTCACTGAAGCTTTCTTT
TRBV12-3/TRBV12-4	TRBJ2-7	NA	NA	CASSSGSSEQYF	TGTGCCAGCAGTTCGGGGTCGAGCGAGCAGTACTTC
TRBV25-1	TRBJ2-3	TRBD1	NA	CASSEEQGANTDTQYF	TGTGCCAGCAGTGAAGAACAGGGGGCAAACACAGATACGCAGTATTTT
TRBV29-1	TRBJ2-7	TRBD1	NA	CSADREGFVEQYF	TGCAGCGCAGACAGGGAAGGGTTCGTCGAGCAGTACTTC
TRBV20-1	TRBJ2-1	NA	NA	CSATGEGVGEQFF	TGCAGTGCTACCGGAGAGGGGGTCGGGGAGCAGTTCTTC
TRBV29-1	TRBJ1-1	NA	NA	CSVDRNTEAFF	TGCAGCGTTGACAGGAACACTGAAGCTTTCTTT
TRBV7-2	TRBJ2-6	NA	NA	CASSPRGGDFGANVLTF	TGTGCCAGCAGCCCCAGGGGAGGGGACTTTGGGGCCAACGTCCTGACTTTC
TRBV6-1	TRBJ2-1	TRBD1	NA	CASSEGTGGYNEQFF	TGTGCCAGCAGTGAAGGGACAGGGGGCTACAATGAGCAGTTCTTC
TRBV18	TRBJ2-5	NA	NA	CASSPYEEETQYF	TGTGCCAGCTCACCATACGAGGAAGAGACCCAGTACTTC
TRBV4-1	TRBJ2-3	NA	few	CASSQDPPGTPITDTQYF	TGCGCCAGCAGCCAAGATCCCCCCGGGACTCCTATAACAGATACGCAGTATTTT
TRBV3-1	TRBJ2-1	TRBD2	NA	CASSQDRTSGTYNEQFF	TGTGCCAGCAGCCAAGACCGGACTAGCGGAACCTACAATGAGCAGTTCTTC
TRBV12-3/TRBV12-4	TRBJ1-2	NA	few	CASSLRSTGGPRISGYTF	TGTGCCAGCAGTTTAAGGTCGACAGGAGGCCCTCGGATAAGTGGCTACACCTTC
TRBV20-1	TRBJ2-3	TRBD1	NA	CSARDSLTDTQYF	TGCAGCGCTCGGGACAGCCTGACAGATACGCAGTATTTT
TRBV6-6	TRBJ2-5	NA	few	CASSYGAAQETQYF	TGTGCCAGCAGTTACGGGGCGGCGCAAGAGACCCAGTACTTC
TRBV7-2	TRBJ1-4	NA	NA	CASSARLDEKLFF	TGTGCCAGCAGCGCCAGGTTGGATGAAAAACTGTTTTTT
TRBV20-1	TRBJ1-1	NA	NA	CSASLGRATNTEAFF	TGCAGTGCTAGTTTGGGCAGAGCGACGAACACTGAAGCTTTCTTT
TRBV12-3/TRBV12-4	TRBJ1-5	NA	NA	CASSLRGSGQPQHF	TGTGCCAGCAGTTTACGCGGGTCCGGTCAGCCCCAGCATTTT
TRBV3-1	TRBJ1-5	NA	NA	CASSQQGRGANQPQHF	TGTGCCAGCAGCCAACAAGGCAGGGGAGCCAATCAGCCCCAGCATTTT
TRBV29-1	TRBJ2-7	NA	NA	CSGGTLYEQYF	TGCAGCGGAGGGACCCTTTACGAGCAGTACTTC
TRBV7-9	TRBJ1-1	NA	NA	CASSDTTKNTEAFF	TGTGCCAGCAGCGACACTACAAAGAACACTGAAGCTTTCTTT
TRBV4-2	TRBJ2-7	TRBD2	NA	CASSQPKREGLYEQYF	TGTGCCAGCAGCCAACCGAAGCGGGAGGGCCTCTATGAGCAGTACTTC
TRBV29-1	TRBJ2-7	NA	NA	CSVGISKDEQYF	TGCAGCGTTGGGATTAGTAAAGACGAGCAGTACTTC
TRBV30	TRBJ2-1	NA	NA	CAWSRGVYNEQFF	TGTGCCTGGAGTAGGGGGGTCTACAATGAGCAGTTCTTC
TRBV6-5	TRBJ2-5	TRBD2	NA	CASSYGGGGYQETQYF	TGTGCCAGCAGTTACGGGGGGGGGGGTTACCAAGAGACCCAGTACTTC
TRBV10-3	TRBJ2-6	TRBD1	NA	CAISSGTGTPSGANVLTF	TGTGCCATCAGTTCCGGGACAGGGACACCCTCAGGGGCCAACGTCCTGACTTTC
TRBV10-1	TRBJ1-1	NA	NA	CASSASATGTEAFF	TGTGCCAGCAGTGCGAGCGCAACGGGGACTGAAGCTTTCTTT
TRBV20-1	TRBJ2-7	NA	NA	CSARTASLSAGYEQYF	TGCAGTGCAAGGACAGCTAGCTTGTCGGCCGGCTACGAGCAGTACTTC
TRBV7-2	TRBJ1-1	NA	few	CASSLARSGATFF	TGTGCCAGCAGCTTAGCGCGGTCAGGTGCAACTTTCTTT
TRBV7-2	TRBJ2-3	NA	NA	CASSSVGGPSTDTQYF	TGTGCCAGCAGCTCCGTAGGGGGTCCAAGCACAGATACGCAGTATTTT
TRBV20-1	TRBJ2-7	TRBD1	NA	CSAKGQASSYEQYF	TGCAGTGCTAAGGGACAGGCAAGCTCCTACGAGCAGTACTTC
TRBV6-5	TRBJ2-1	NA	NA	CASSYSLDSVNEQFF	TGTGCCAGCAGTTACTCCCTGGACAGTGTCAATGAGCAGTTCTTC
TRBV7-2	TRBJ1-6	NA	few	CASSLVDSSESYNSPLHF	TGTGCCAGCAGCTTAGTCGACTCATCGGAATCCTATAATTCACCCCTCCACTTT
TRBV6-2/TRBV6-3	TRBJ2-3	TRBD2	NA	CASSYTRTSGGVDTQYF	TGTGCCAGCAGTTACACCAGGACTAGCGGGGGAGTAGATACGCAGTATTTT
TRBV27	TRBJ2-2	NA	NA	CASSLSIGRDGTGELFF	TGTGCCAGCAGTTTATCGATAGGGCGGGACGGTACCGGGGAGCTGTTTTTT
TRBV9	TRBJ2-1	TRBD2	NA	CASTLAGESSYNEQFF	TGTGCCAGCACCTTAGCGGGGGAGAGCTCCTACAATGAGCAGTTCTTC
TRBV29-1	TRBJ2-5	NA	few	CSARLQELQETQYF	TGCAGCGCACGTTTACAGGAACTCCAAGAGACCCAGTACTTC
TRBV6-5	TRBJ1-2	NA	once	CASSTTIDTISGYTF	TGTGCCAGCAGTACTACCATTGACACTATCTCCGGCTACACCTTC
TRBV5-5	TRBJ1-6	NA	few	CASSWSTNNSPLHF	TGTGCCAGCAGTTGGTCTACCAATAATTCACCCCTCCACTTT
TRBV29-1	TRBJ2-5	TRBD1	NA	CSAGTGAKDQETQYF	TGCAGCGCCGGAACAGGGGCAAAGGACCAAGAGACCCAGTACTTC
TRBV4-1	TRBJ1-1	NA	NA	CASNQLQTGNTEAFF	TGCGCCAGCAACCAGTTGCAAACGGGGAACACTGAAGCTTTCTTT
TRBV27	TRBJ2-5	TRBD2	NA	CASSQAGPRETQYF	TGTGCCAGCAGTCAAGCGGGGCCCCGGGAGACCCAGTACTTC
TRBV2	TRBJ1-1	NA	NA	CASSESGVGTEAFF	TGTGCCAGCAGTGAATCAGGGGTGGGCACTGAAGCTTTCTTT
TRBV3-1	TRBJ2-5	TRBD1	NA	CASSPRTGFRETQYF	TGTGCCAGCAGCCCCCGGACAGGGTTTAGGGAGACCCAGTACTTC